The entry below gives a single TCR beta chain sequence along with its context. The target of this receptor is not known. The record has no base qualities; no much larger clone is one base away. Genomic DNA was isolated using the Qiagen DNeasy kit from unsorted PBMCs as well as from negatively selected CD4+ and CD8+ fractions. Using primers that anneal to V and J segments, immunoSEQ multiplex PCR amplified the TCR beta CDR3 regions. A synthetic immune receptor repertoire was used to minimize amplification bias, and any remaining bias was removed computationally after sequencing. In the paper's pipeline: Custom Python scripts were used to quantify repertoire diversity as the Shannon entropy index. The unsorted, CD4+ and CD8+ repertoires were each analyzed separately, with the exception of combined analyses, where CD4+ and CD8+ sequences were merged in silico. A clone counted as expanded when the clone's frequency after treatment rose at least 2-fold relative to C1D1, and clones undetected at baseline were given a pseudocount of 0.5. Singleton clones were defined as clones with 0 or 1 copy at C1D1, and non-singleton clones were defined as clones with 2 or more copies. Clones expanded in unsorted samples were annotated as CD4+, CD8+ or unknown by matching protein sequences in sorted samples from the same patient. Wilcoxon tests on paired samples were used to test changes in diversity from C1D1 to C4D1. TCRdb took over this immuneACCESS table, retaining in-frame rearrangements with V and J assigned. Such tables are incomplete; in checked studies, under half of the missing clones stem from an unresolved V gene, and the remainder is unexplained. Clone size and the V and J calls come from that table; the DNA yielded D and trimming. The sample records 99,000 or so clones, approximately 89% of which are singletons. The ten largest clones capture around a fifth of the sample.

This entry belongs to a study of PD-1 blockade in classical Hodgkin lymphoma (dated by TCRdb to 2020 to 2022). Study-wide context: Nivolumab dosing was 3 mg/kg intravenously every 2 weeks, continuing until either disease progression or unacceptable toxicity. A peripheral blood immune signature of response to PD-1 blockade in classical Hodgkin lymphoma was defined using TCR beta sequencing and CyTOF.

Read against the paper, the sample's time point label means: cycle 4 day 1 (C4D1), after more than five weeks of nivolumab. Every trial patient had relapsed following autologous stem cell transplantation, and prior brentuximab vedotin exposure was what differed among cohorts A, B and C. A total of approximately 51 patients with relapsed/refractory classical Hodgkin lymphoma made up the trial cohort, and each patient's best overall response was complete response, partial response or progressive disease. Single-agent nivolumab was administered to trial patients in the multi-cohort phase II CheckMate 205 trial. An independent review committee assessed best overall response using the 2007 International Working Group response criteria. Trial PBMCs were obtained immediately prior to nivolumab initiation (C1D1) and on therapy at cycle 2 day 1 and cycle 4 day 1. After peripheral blood was drawn into 8 mL Vacutainer Cell Preparation Tubes, PBMCs were isolated by centrifugation and then cryopreserved.

Trimming at the junction amounts to 2 bases on V and 3 bases on J, and the germline ends lie 8 bases apart. Reading the germline V gene (reference sequence) gives CDR1 SEHNR and CDR2 FQNEAQ. Spanning cysteine to phenylalanine, the CDR3 consists of 13 amino acids. The entry retains the CDR3 DNA only, 39 bases that are in frame from base 1. The paper as a whole reports these results and caveats: Diversity was lower in patients who began nivolumab less than 1 year after ASCT, so these patients were left out of later analyses to avoid confounding by immune reconstitution. CD4+ but not CD8+ TCR diversity rose significantly by C4D1 (p=0.0027 vs p=0.16), most apparent in complete responders (p=0.02). Baseline diversity similar to that of newly diagnosed patients was observed in trial patients achieving complete response, whereas significantly lower diversity was observed in partial responders and progressors. The study was restricted to a single clinical trial cohort, and the causes of repertoire differences, possibly disease activity or prior therapy, were left undefined. Baseline TCR diversity was reported as lower in newly diagnosed patients than in healthy donors, and lower still in relapsed/refractory patients.

Source: peripheral blood mononuclear cells (PBMCs), taken before the fourth cycle of nivolumab. The TCR comes from a human donor with classical Hodgkin lymphoma. The rearrangement joined TRBV7-9 to TRBJ2-7; there is no confident call for the D gene. Here is the DNA: TGTGCCAGCAGCTTAATCCTAGACTACGAGCAGTACTTC. The translation is CASSLILDYEQYF.